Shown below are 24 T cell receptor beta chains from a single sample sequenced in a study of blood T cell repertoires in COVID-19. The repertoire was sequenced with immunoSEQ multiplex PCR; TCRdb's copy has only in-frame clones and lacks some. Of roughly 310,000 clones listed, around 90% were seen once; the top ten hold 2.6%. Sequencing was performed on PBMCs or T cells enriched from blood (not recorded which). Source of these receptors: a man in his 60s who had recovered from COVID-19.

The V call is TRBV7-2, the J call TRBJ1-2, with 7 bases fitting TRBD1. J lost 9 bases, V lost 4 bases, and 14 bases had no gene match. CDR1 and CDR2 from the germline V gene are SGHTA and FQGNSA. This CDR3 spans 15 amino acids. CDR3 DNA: TGTGCCAGCAGCTCAGGCGGGACAGCCTCCCGAAGCTACACCTTC. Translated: CASSSGGTASRSYTF. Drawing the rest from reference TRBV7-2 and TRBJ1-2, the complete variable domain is GAGVSQSPSNKVTEKGKDVELRCDPISGHTALYWYRQSLGQGLEFLIYFQGNSAPDKSGLPSDRFSAERTGGSVSTLTIQRTQQEDSAVYLCASSSGGTASRSYTFGSGTRLTVV.

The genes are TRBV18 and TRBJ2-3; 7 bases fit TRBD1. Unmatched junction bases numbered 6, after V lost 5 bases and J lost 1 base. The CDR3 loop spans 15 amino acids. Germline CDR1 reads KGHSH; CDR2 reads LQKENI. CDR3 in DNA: TGTGCCAGCTCATTTCGGGACAGAGGCACAGATACGCAGTATTTT. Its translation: CASSFRDRGTDTQYF.

Written as DNA, the CDR3 is TGTGCCAGCTGCCGGGACAACAATCAGCCCCAGCATTTT. Encoded protein: CASCRDNNQPQHF. The chain has TRBV6-2 or TRBV6-3 and TRBJ1-5; D is possibly TRBD1 (6 bases). The germline gives CDR1 MNHEY, CDR2 SVGEGT. The V gene lost 8 bases and the J gene lost 3 bases, with 11 bases spanning the gap. This CDR3 has 13 residues.

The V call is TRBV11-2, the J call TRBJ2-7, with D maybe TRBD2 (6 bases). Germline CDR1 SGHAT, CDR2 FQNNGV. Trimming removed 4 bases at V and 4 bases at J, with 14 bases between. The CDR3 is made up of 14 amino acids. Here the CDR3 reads CASSWNGGVYEQYF. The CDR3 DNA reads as TGTGCCAGCAGCTGGAATGGCGGGGTATACGAGCAGTACTTC.

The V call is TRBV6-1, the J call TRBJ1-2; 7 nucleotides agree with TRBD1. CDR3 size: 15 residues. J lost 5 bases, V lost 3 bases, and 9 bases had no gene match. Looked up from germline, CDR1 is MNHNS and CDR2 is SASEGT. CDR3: CASSDRTGGNYGYTF. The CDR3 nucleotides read TGTGCCAGCAGTGACAGGACAGGCGGGAATTATGGCTACACCTTC.

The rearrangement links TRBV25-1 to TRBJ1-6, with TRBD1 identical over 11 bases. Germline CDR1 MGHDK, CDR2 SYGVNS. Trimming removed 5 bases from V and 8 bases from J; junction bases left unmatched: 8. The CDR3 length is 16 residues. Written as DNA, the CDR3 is TGTGCCAGCAGTCCGGACAGGGGGCGCGTCTATTCACCCCTCCACTTT. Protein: CASSPDRGRVYSPLHF.

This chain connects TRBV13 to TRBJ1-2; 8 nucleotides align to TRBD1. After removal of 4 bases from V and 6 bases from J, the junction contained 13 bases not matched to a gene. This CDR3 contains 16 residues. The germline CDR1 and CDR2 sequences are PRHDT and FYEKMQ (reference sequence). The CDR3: CASSSAGTGSMDGYTF. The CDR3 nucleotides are TGTGCCAGCAGCTCCGCCGGGACAGGCTCTATGGATGGCTACACCTTC.

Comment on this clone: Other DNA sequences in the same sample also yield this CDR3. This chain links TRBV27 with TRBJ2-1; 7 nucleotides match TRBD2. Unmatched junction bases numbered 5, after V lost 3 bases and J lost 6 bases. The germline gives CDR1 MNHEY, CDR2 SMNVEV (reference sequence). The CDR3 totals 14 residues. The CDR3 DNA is TGTGCCAGCAGTTTGAGCGGCGGGGGCAATGAGCAGTTCTTC. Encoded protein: CASSLSGGGNEQFF.

CDR3 DNA sequence: TGCGCCAGCAGCTTGGTGACTAGCGGGAGCTTTAATGAGCAGTTCTTC. Protein sequence: CASSLVTSGSFNEQFF. The gene calls are TRBV5-1 and TRBJ2-1; 12 bases align to TRBD2. The CDR3 consists of 16 residues. The junction had 5 bases not matched to a gene; V was cut back by 0 bases and J by 7 bases. Per the germline V gene, CDR1 is SGHRS and CDR2 is YFSETQ. The full variable domain, its missing parts supplied by reference TRBV5-1 and TRBJ2-1, is KAGVTQTPRYLIKTRGQQVTLSCSPISGHRSVSWYQQTPGQGLQFLFEYFSETQRNKGNFPGRFSGRQFSNSRSEMNVSTLELGDSALYLCASSLVTSGSFNEQFFGPGTRLTVL.

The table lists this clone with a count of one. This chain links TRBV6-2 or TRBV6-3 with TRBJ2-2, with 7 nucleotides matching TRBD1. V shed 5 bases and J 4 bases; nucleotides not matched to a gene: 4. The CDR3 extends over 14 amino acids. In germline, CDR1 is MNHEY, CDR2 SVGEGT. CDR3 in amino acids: CASSQRQGTGELFF. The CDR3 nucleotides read TGTGCCAGCAGTCAAAGACAGGGCACCGGGGAGCTGTTTTTT.

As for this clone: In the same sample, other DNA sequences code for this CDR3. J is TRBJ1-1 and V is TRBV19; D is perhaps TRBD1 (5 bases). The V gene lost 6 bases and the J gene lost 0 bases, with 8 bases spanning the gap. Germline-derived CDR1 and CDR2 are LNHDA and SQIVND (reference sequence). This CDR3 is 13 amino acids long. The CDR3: CASSRQLNTEAFF. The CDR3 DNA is TGTGCCAGTAGCCGACAGTTGAACACTGAAGCTTTCTTT.

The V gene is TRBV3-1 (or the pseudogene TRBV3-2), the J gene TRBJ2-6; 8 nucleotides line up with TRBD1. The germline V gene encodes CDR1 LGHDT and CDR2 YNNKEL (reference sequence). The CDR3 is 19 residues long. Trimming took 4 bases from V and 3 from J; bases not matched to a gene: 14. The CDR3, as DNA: TGTGCCAGCAGCCTTTCCCATTTGGACAGGGCCGATGGGGCCAACGTCCTGACTTTC. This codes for CASSLSHLDRADGANVLTF.

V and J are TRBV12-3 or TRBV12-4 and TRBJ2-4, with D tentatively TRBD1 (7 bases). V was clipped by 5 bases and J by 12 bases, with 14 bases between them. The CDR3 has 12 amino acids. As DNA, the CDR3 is TGTGCCAGCAGTCCCGCGGGGACAGCTCAGTACTTC. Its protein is CASSPAGTAQYF.

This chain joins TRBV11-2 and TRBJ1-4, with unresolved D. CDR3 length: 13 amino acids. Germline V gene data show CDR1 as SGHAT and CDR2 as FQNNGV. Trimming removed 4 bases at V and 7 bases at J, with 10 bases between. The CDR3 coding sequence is TGTGCCAGCAGCTCAGACCGGGGTGAAAAACTGTTTTTT. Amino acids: CASSSDRGEKLFF.

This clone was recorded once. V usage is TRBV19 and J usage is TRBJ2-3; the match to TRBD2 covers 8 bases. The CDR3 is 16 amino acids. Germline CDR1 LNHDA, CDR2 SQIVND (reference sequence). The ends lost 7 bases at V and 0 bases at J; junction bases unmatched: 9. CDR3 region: CASTLGGVQSTDTQYF. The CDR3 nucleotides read TGTGCCAGTACCCTCGGGGGGGTACAAAGCACAGATACGCAGTATTTT.

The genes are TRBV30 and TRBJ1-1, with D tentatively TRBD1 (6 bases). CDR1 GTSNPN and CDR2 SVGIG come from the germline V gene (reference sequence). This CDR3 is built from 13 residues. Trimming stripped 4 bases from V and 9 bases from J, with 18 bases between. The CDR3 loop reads CAWTSGPGGQAFF. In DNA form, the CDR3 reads TGTGCCTGGACCTCCGGACCCGGGGGGCAAGCTTTCTTT.

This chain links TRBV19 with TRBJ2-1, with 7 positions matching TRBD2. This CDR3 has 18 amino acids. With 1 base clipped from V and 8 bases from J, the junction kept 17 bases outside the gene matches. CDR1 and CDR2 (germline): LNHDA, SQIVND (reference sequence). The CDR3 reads CASSIVALVGRGSDEQFF. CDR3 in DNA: TGTGCCAGTAGTATAGTAGCACTCGTGGGGAGGGGTTCGGATGAGCAGTTCTTC.

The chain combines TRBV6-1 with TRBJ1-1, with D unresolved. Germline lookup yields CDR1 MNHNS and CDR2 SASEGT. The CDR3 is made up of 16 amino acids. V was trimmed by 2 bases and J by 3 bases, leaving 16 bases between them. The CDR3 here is CASSERRTGLDTEAFF. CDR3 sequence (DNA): TGTGCCAGCAGTGAAAGAAGGACTGGGTTGGACACTGAAGCTTTCTTT.

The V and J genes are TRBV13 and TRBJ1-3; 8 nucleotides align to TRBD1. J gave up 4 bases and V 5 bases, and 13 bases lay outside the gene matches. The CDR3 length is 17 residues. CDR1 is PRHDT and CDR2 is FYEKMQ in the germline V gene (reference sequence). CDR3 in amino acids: CASSPRGPTGAGNTIYF. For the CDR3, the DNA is TGTGCCAGCAGCCCTAGGGGCCCGACAGGGGCCGGAAACACCATATATTTT.

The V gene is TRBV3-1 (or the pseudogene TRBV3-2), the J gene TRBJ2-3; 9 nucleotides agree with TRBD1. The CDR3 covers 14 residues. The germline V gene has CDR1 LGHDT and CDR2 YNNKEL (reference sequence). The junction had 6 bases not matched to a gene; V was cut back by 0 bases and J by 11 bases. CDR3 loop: CASSQDSQGAKQYF. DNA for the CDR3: TGTGCCAGCAGCCAAGATTCACAGGGGGCCAAGCAGTATTTT.

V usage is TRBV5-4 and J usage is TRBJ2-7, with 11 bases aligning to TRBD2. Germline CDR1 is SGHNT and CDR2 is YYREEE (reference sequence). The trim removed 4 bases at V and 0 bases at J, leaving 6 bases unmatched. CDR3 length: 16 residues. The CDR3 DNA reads TGTGCCAGCAGCCTGCCGGGACTAGCGGCCTCCTACGAGCAGTACTTC. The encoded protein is CASSLPGLAASYEQYF.

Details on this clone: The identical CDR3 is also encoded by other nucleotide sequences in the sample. Here the CDR3 reads CASSQAGSNQPQHF. The CDR3 bases are TGTGCCAGCAGCCAAGCGGGTAGCAATCAGCCCCAGCATTTT. The rearrangement joins TRBV3-1 (or the pseudogene TRBV3-2) to TRBJ1-5; no reliable D call. CDR3 length: 14 amino acids. The germline V gene encodes CDR1 LGHDT and CDR2 YNNKEL (reference sequence). Trimming removed 1 base at V and 0 bases at J, with 4 bases between.

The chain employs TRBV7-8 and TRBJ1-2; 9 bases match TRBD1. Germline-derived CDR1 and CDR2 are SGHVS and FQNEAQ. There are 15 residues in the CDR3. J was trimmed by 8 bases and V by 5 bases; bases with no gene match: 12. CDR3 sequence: CASSHSGTGTYGYTF. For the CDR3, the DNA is TGTGCCAGCAGCCACTCCGGGACAGGGACCTACGGCTACACCTTC.

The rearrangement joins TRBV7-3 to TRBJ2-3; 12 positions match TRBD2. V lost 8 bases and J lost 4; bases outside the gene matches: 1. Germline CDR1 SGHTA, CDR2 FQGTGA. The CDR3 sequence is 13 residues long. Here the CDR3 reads CASGLAGPDTQYF. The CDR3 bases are TGTGCCAGCGGACTAGCGGGACCAGATACGCAGTATTTT.